What follows are 15 T cell receptor beta chains derived from one specimen sequenced in a study of post-analysis software for immune sequencing data. These receptors are not linked to any known antigen. General study findings and limits: When patients were compared with controls, 4 or 5 TRBV segments were more frequent, TRBV5-6, TRBV5-1 and TRBV20-1 among them.

TCR beta cDNA libraries included unique molecular identifiers. Each CDR3 protein gets one entry after TCRdb re-called the PCR reads with MiXCR. This table holds roughly 200,000 distinct CDR3 sequences, approximately 28% found once. What was sequenced was blood. The origin of the receptors is a girl aged 2 to 17 with multiple sclerosis.

The rearrangement joins TRBV5-1 to TRBJ2-7; 9 bases map to TRBD1. The V gene end was trimmed by 6 bases and the J gene end by 7 bases; junction bases not matched to a gene: 14. The CDR3 covers 15 residues. Per the germline V gene, CDR1 is SGHRS and CDR2 is YFSETQ. DNA of the CDR3: TGCGCCAGCAAGGGGACAGGGAAAGGATCCAATGAGCAGTACTTC. It specifies CASKGTGKGSNEQYF. Filled out from reference TRBV5-1 and TRBJ2-7, the complete variable domain reads KAGVTQTPRYLIKTRGQQVTLSCSPISGHRSVSWYQQTPGQGLQFLFEYFSETQRNKGNFPGRFSGRQFSNSRSEMNVSTLELGDSALYLCASKGTGKGSNEQYFGPGTRLTVT.

Many counts were recorded for this clonotype. The chain couples TRBV7-8 to TRBJ2-1; D may be TRBD1 (6 bases). The CDR3 spans 14 residues. Per germline, CDR1 SGHVS and CDR2 FQNEAQ. The CDR3: CAGARGSSYNEQFF. CDR3 sequence (DNA): TGTGCAGGGGCCAGGGGTTCCTCCTACAATGAGCAGTTCTTC.

Many counts were recorded for this clonotype. This rearrangement joins TRBV7-2 to TRBJ2-1; D is tentatively TRBD1 or TRBD2 (5 bases each). Trimming took 3 bases from V and 6 from J, leaving 12 bases between them. This CDR3 region has 14 residues. Germline CDR1 is SGHTA and CDR2 is FQGNSA. CDR3 sequence (DNA): TGTGCCAGCAGCTTCCAGGGCGGAGGCAATGAGCAGTTCTTC. This translates into CASSFQGGGNEQFF.

Concerning this clonotype itself: A junction end diverges from the germline sequence, so it may reflect a read error. This chain uses TRBV11-2 with TRBJ2-1, with D tentatively TRBD2 (6 bases). CDR3 length equals 14 residues. Per germline, CDR1 SGHAT and CDR2 FQNNGV. CDR3 DNA: TGTGCCAGCGGCTTAGGAGGGCTTGGGCATGAGCAGTTCTTC. This codes for CASGLGGLGHEQFF.

The genes are TRBV20-1 and TRBJ2-1; weak D call: TRBD2 (6 bases). TRBJ2-7 matches the DNA end more closely, so the J call is doubtful. The germline V gene encodes CDR1 DFQATT and CDR2 SNEGSKA (reference sequence). This CDR3 comprises 14 residues. The CDR3 DNA is TGCAGTGCGTACTCGGGGGACTCCGGCTACGAGCAGTACTTC. It translates to CSAYSGDSGYEQYF.

In this sample, this clonotype turned up a few times. Compared with germline, one end of the junction differs, possibly owing to a read error. The chain couples TRBV4-1 to TRBJ2-4; D call uncertain. The CDR3 covers 12 residues. Germline CDR1 MGHRA, CDR2 YSYEKL. CDR3 bases: TGCGCCAGCAGCCAAGGCTGCGGATGTTCCCACTTC. It is translated as CASSQGCGCSHF.

The genes are TRBV7-9 and TRBJ1-1; TRBD1 might be the D (5 bases). V lost 11 bases, J lost 0 bases, and 19 bases lay in between. This CDR3 spans 15 amino acids. Per germline, CDR1 SEHNR and CDR2 FQNEAQ (reference sequence). As DNA, the CDR3 is TGTGCCGGGACCGAGGCAGGTGAAATGAACACTGAAGCTTTCTTT. Its protein is CAGTEAGEMNTEAFF.

In its sample, this clonotype was seen many times. The chain uses TRBV9 and TRBJ2-7; TRBD2 matches 14 bases. The CDR3 covers 15 residues. V lost 4 bases and J lost 5; bases outside the gene matches: 5. Germline V lookup: CDR1 SGDLS, CDR2 YYNGEE. CDR3 sequence: CASSSGLAGGDEQYF. The CDR3 nucleotides are TGTGCCAGCAGCTCTGGACTAGCGGGGGGAGACGAGCAGTACTTC.

The J gene is TRBJ2-1, the V gene TRBV15; the match to TRBD2 covers 7 bases. TRBJ2-7 matches the DNA end more closely, so the J call is doubtful. The length of the CDR3 is 19 residues. Germline V CDR1 and CDR2: LNHNV, YYDKDF (reference sequence). In nucleotides, the CDR3 is TGTGCCACCAGCAGAGATTCGGGAGGTCCAATTAGCTCCTACAATGAGCAGTACTTC. Its translation is CATSRDSGGPISSYNEQYF.

The V call is TRBV5-1, the J call TRBJ2-1; 12 nucleotides line up with TRBD2. The CDR3 runs 16 residues. J was trimmed by 5 bases and V by 4 bases; bases with no gene match: 7. From germline, CDR1 is SGHRS and CDR2 YFSETQ. The CDR3 loop reads CASSLTSGGFDNEQFF. CDR3 DNA: TGCGCCAGCAGCCTTACTAGCGGGGGGTTCGACAATGAGCAGTTCTTC. Filled out from reference TRBV5-1 and TRBJ2-1, the complete variable domain reads KAGVTQTPRYLIKTRGQQVTLSCSPISGHRSVSWYQQTPGQGLQFLFEYFSETQRNKGNFPGRFSGRQFSNSRSEMNVSTLELGDSALYLCASSLTSGGFDNEQFFGPGTRLTVL.

V and J are TRBV4-3 and TRBJ1-4, with a possible D match to TRBD1 (6 bases). The germline V gene encodes CDR1 LGHNA and CDR2 YSLEER. The V end was cut by 0 bases, the J end by 1 base, with 12 bases between. The CDR3 sequence is 17 residues long. Written as DNA, the CDR3 is TGCGCCAGCAGCCAAGATCGGAGGACAGTAACTAATGAAAAACTGTTTTTT. It codes for CASSQDRRTVTNEKLFF.

The chain carries TRBV12-3 or TRBV12-4 and TRBJ1-4, with TRBD1 matching 7 bases. V lost 4 bases and J lost 7; bases outside the gene matches: 6. This CDR3 is built from 14 residues. CDR3 loop: CASSSGQSSEKLFF. The CDR3 DNA sequence: TGTGCCAGCAGTTCGGGACAGTCTAGTGAAAAACTGTTTTTT.

In regard to this clonotype: A much larger clone differs by one base, so this may be a read error. CDR3 loop: CSVEGTGLEIQYF. Written as DNA, the CDR3 is TGCAGCGTTGAAGGGACAGGCTTAGAGATCCAGTACTTC. V and J are TRBV29-1 and TRBJ2-7; 7 bases map to TRBD1. V trimming: 1 base; J trimming: 10 bases; junction bases outside the gene matches: 10. CDR3 length: 13 residues. Germline-derived CDR1 and CDR2 are SQVTM and ANQGSEA.

The gene calls are TRBV7-9 and TRBJ1-1; perhaps TRBD1 as D (5 bases). The V end lost 5 bases, the J end lost 6 bases, and 16 bases lay between the germline ends. Germline lookup yields CDR1 SEHNR and CDR2 FQNEAQ (reference sequence). The CDR3 has 14 residues. This CDR3 reads CASSPRTGAAEAFF. Written as DNA, the CDR3 is TGTGCCAGCAGCCCCAGAACTGGGGCCGCTGAAGCTTTCTTT.

This clonotype showed up just a few times. The rearrangement joins TRBV5-1 to TRBJ1-1; D gene uncertain. CDR1 is SGHRS and CDR2 is YFSETQ in the germline V gene. The CDR3 has 13 residues. The ends were cut back, 10 bases at V and 2 bases at J, with 15 bases in the middle. The CDR3 region is CAGGDGTNTEAFF. CDR3 nucleotide sequence: TGCGCCGGTGGAGACGGAACCAACACTGAAGCTTTCTTT. Using reference TRBV5-1 and TRBJ1-1 for the parts outside the CDR3, the full variable domain is KAGVTQTPRYLIKTRGQQVTLSCSPISGHRSVSWYQQTPGQGLQFLFEYFSETQRNKGNFPGRFSGRQFSNSRSEMNVSTLELGDSALYLCAGGDGTNTEAFFGQGTRLTVV.